This T cell receptor (beta chain) appears in the sequencing data of a study of T-cell reconstitution after alpha-beta-depleted transplantation in children. As it was prepared, the TCRbeta library received unique molecular identifiers. TCRdb ran MiXCR on the PCR reads and lists one entry per CDR3 protein. The sample shows 360,000 or so distinct CDR3 sequences, 20% of them seen only once. Germline V gives CDR1 SGHRS, CDR2 YFSETQ. Trimming removed 0 bases at V and 2 bases at J, with 7 bases between. This CDR3 is 14 amino acids long. V and J are TRBV5-1 and TRBJ2-3; D is ambiguous. This clonotype was obtained from a human donor who donated a stem cell graft to a child with acute myeloid leukemia. This material consisted of PBMCs from the stem cell graft donor, taken from the stem cell graft. This CDR3 is CASSLGQFTDTQYF. In DNA, the CDR3 is TGCGCCAGCAGCTTGGGCCAGTTCACAGATACGCAGTATTTT.